The clone carrying this T cell receptor beta chain was recorded at least ten times. The antigen remains undetermined. From the reads, TCRdb called clonotypes with MiXCR, one entry per CDR3 protein. The data show 150,000 to 200,000 distinct CDR3 sequences, under 25% seen once. This sample is drawn from a study of T cell repertoires in cytomegalovirus infection. Study in general: Public TCR beta signature analysis indicated the presence of both CMV infection and matching HLA type.

Looked up from germline, CDR1 is SGHAT and CDR2 is FQNNGV. V lost 6 bases to trimming and J lost 3 bases; unmatched junction nucleotides: 8. This CDR3 has 16 amino acids. Study-wide points: Across the ex vivo response, the dominant clonotypes were HLA-C-restricted CMV-specific TCR beta clonotypes.

Sequenced material: PBMCs. This sequence was found in a human donor in good health (CMV status not recorded). Some clones in this sample may be carry-over from other donors' samples. The gene calls are TRBV11-2 and TRBJ2-1, with 10 bases lining up with TRBD2. CDR3 amino acids: CASRPAGTSVYNEQFF. The CDR3 nucleotides read TGTGCCAGCAGACCCGCCGGGACTAGCGTCTACAATGAGCAGTTCTTC.